This T cell receptor beta chain emerged from a study of cytotoxic CD8 clonotypes in ibrutinib-treated CLL. A word on this clone: Germline is not matched at one junction end, which may reflect a read error.

The CDR3 length is 14 residues. The V gene's germline CDR1 is MNHEY and CDR2 SVGAGI. Profiling relied on immunoSEQ multiplex PCR, and the TCRdb table lists in-frame clones only, not all of them. The table records some 130,000 clones, approximately 90% of them present only once. The sequencing used PBMCs, collected after 12 months of ibrutinib treatment. The receptor's source is a human donor with chronic lymphocytic leukemia. The chain employs TRBV6-5 and TRBJ2-1; 7 nucleotides align to TRBD2. The CDR3 sequence: CASSHSRGGDEQFF. The CDR3 coding sequence is TGTGCCAGCAGTCACTCGCGGGGAGGGGATGAGCAGTTCTTC.